The 9 T cell receptor beta chains presented below share a single source sample, sequenced in a study of blood T cell repertoires in COVID-19. Assay: immunoSEQ multiplex PCR; the TCRdb copy retains only in-frame clones and omits some. The repertoire holds roughly 130,000 clones, with about 80% as singletons. The sequenced material came from peripheral blood. These receptors all come from a woman between 50 and 59 years old with acute or convalescent COVID-19.

This clone has a single count. This chain connects TRBV5-4 to TRBJ2-2, with a tentative D call TRBD2 (5 bases). The CDR3 length is 14 residues. Germline CDR1 SGHNT, CDR2 YYREEE (reference sequence). V dropped 2 bases and J dropped 2 bases, with 7 bases sitting between them. CDR3 sequence (DNA): TGTGCCAGCAGCTTTCCGGGAAACACCGGGGAGCTGTTTTTT. This gives the protein CASSFPGNTGELFF.

The V call is TRBV28, the J call TRBJ2-7; D is undetermined. In germline, CDR1 is MDHEN, CDR2 SYDVKM. With 5 bases removed from V and 3 bases from J, the gap between germline ends came to 8 bases. This CDR3 spans 12 amino acids. The CDR3 loop is CASSRTGYEQYF. For the CDR3, the DNA is TGTGCCAGCAGTCGAACCGGCTACGAGCAGTACTTC.

As regards this clone: At one end, the junction sequence differs from germline, possibly due to a read error. The chain is built from TRBV29-1 and TRBJ2-2, with 9 bases fitting TRBD2. Germline V gene sequence: CDR1 SQVTM, CDR2 ANQGSEA. The CDR3 is 17 residues long. The CDR3 sequence is CRVDGPGGGARGGELFF. The CDR3 DNA sequence: TGCCGCGTTGACGGCCCGGGCGGGGGGGCAAGAGGCGGGGAGCTGTTTTTT.

The CDR3: CSSVKGVGYNEQFF. DNA for the CDR3: TGCAGCTCTGTGAAGGGGGTAGGCTACAATGAGCAGTTCTTC. The chain uses TRBV29-1 and TRBJ2-1, with D perhaps TRBD1 (6 bases). The CDR3 has 14 amino acids. Germline V gene lookup returns CDR1 SQVTM and CDR2 ANQGSEA. Trimming removed 8 bases from V and 3 bases from J, with 17 bases in between.

The rearrangement links TRBV19 to TRBJ1-6; no firm D call. Trimming removed 7 bases at V and 10 bases at J, with 17 bases between. The CDR3 totals 14 residues. Germline V CDR1 and CDR2: LNHDA, SQIVND (reference sequence). CDR3 region: CASTMGNSGSPLHF. Written as DNA, the CDR3 is TGTGCCAGTACTATGGGGAACTCGGGATCACCCCTCCACTTT.

This clone appeared a single time. V and J are TRBV3-1 (or the pseudogene TRBV3-2) and TRBJ1-4; 8 bases agree with TRBD1. The CDR3 has 15 residues. The germline CDR1 and CDR2 sequences are LGHDT and YNNKEL (reference sequence). V gave up 4 bases and J gave up 2 bases; unmatched junction bases: 3. The CDR3 here is CASSPNRGTNEKLFF. The CDR3 DNA reads TGTGCCAGCAGCCCAAACAGGGGGACTAATGAAAAACTGTTTTTT.

The chain joins TRBV30 to TRBJ1-4; weak D call: TRBD1 (5 bases). The germline V and J ends were trimmed by 0 bases and 1 base, with 9 bases remaining between them. The CDR3 is made up of 15 amino acids. Looked up from germline, CDR1 is GTSNPN and CDR2 is SVGIG (reference sequence). In DNA form, the CDR3 reads TGTGCCTGGAGTGTACGGAGGGGAACTAATGAAAAACTGTTTTTT. Translated: CAWSVRRGTNEKLFF.

This clone showed up just once. The V gene is TRBV6-5, the J gene TRBJ1-3, with D unresolved. Trimming took off 5 bases at V and 0 bases at J, with 11 bases between the two ends. Per the germline V gene, CDR1 is MNHEY and CDR2 is SVGAGI. This CDR3 has 15 residues. This chain's CDR3 is CASSTDTNSGNTIYF. The CDR3 DNA reads TGTGCCAGCAGTACTGACACGAACTCTGGAAACACCATATATTTT.

The chain uses TRBV28 and TRBJ1-2; D remains ambiguous. The germline V gene has CDR1 MDHEN and CDR2 SYDVKM. The CDR3 sequence is 13 residues long. The V and J ends lost 1 base and 1 base respectively, with 4 bases between them. The chain's CDR3 is CASSLSDNYGYTF. The CDR3 region has the DNA TGTGCCAGCAGTTTATCAGATAACTATGGCTACACCTTC.